This TCR beta chain derives from a study of cytomegalovirus exposure and HLA in healthy donors. Study-wide background: Around four fifths of around 400 genotyped donors fell in the Caucasian-associated ancestry cluster.

The CDR3 covers 15 residues. In germline, CDR1 is MGHRA, CDR2 YSYEKL. Trimming pared 4 bases from V and 1 base from J, leaving 13 bases between. The PCR was carried out with 60 Vbeta primers and 13 Jbeta primers. Here immunoSEQ multiplex PCR was the method, and the copy in TCRdb shows in-frame clones only, minus some. This sample's table reports tens of thousands of clones. Though nominally healthy at sampling, donors likely had unrecorded immune exposures. This TCR came from a woman aged 25 to 39 in good health and CMV-seropositive. V and J are TRBV4-1 and TRBJ1-1; maybe TRBD1 (6 bases). The sample taken for sequencing was PBMCs. In DNA, the CDR3 is TGCGCCAGCAGCCCCTCTCCGGGACAGAACACTGAAGCTTTCTTT. Encoded protein: CASSPSPGQNTEAFF.